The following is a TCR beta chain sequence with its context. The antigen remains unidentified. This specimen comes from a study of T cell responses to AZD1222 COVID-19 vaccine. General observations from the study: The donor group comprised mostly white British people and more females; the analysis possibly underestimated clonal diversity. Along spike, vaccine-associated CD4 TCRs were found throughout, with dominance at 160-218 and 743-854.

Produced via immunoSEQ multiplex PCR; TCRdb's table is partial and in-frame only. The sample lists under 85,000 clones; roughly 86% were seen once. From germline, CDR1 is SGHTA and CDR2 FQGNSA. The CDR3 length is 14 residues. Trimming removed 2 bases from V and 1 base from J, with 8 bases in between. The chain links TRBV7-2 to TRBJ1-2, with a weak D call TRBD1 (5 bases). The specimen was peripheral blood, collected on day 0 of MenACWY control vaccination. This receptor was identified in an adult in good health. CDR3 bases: TGTGCCAGCAGCTTACGCCAGGGTAACTATGGCTACACCTTC. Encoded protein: CASSLRQGNYGYTF.